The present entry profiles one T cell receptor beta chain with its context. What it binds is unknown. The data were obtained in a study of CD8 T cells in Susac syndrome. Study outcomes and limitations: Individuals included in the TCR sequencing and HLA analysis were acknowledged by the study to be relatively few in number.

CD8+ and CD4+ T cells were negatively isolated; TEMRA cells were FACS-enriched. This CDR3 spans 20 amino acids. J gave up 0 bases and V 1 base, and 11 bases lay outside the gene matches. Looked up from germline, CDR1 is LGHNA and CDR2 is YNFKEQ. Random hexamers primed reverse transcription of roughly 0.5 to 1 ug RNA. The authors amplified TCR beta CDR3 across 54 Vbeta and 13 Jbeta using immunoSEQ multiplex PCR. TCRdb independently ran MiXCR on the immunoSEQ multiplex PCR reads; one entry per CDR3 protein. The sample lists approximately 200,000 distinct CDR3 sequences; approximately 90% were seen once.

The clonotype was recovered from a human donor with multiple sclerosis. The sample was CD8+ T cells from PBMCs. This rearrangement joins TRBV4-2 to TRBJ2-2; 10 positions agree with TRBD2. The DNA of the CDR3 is TGTGCCAGCAGCCAAGGGGTGAGCGGGGGGGCCCCATCGAACACCGGGGAGCTGTTTTTT. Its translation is CASSQGVSGGAPSNTGELFF.